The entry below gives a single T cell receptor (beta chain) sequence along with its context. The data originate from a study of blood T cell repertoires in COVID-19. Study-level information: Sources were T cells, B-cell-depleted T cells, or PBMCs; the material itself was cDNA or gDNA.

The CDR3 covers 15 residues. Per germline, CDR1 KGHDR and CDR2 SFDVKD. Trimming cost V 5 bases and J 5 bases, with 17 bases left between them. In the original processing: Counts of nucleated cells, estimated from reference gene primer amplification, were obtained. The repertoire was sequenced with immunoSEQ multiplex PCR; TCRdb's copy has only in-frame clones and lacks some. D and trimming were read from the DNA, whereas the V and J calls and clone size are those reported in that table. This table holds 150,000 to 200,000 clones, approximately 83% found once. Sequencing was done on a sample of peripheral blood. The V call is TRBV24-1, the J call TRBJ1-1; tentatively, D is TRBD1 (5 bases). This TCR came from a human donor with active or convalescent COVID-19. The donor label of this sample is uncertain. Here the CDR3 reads CATSGGSGGRTEAFF. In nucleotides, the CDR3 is TGTGCCACCAGTGGGGGCTCGGGGGGACGGACTGAAGCTTTCTTT.